The 3 T cell receptor beta chains below were found in one sample sequenced in a study of cytomegalovirus exposure and HLA in healthy donors. Primers for the PCR totalled 60 Vbeta and 13 Jbeta. TCRdb's copy holds only in-frame clones and misses some; the assay was immunoSEQ multiplex PCR. The table includes 95,000 to 150,000 clones, around 78% detected once. The source material was PBMCs. The receptor source for this set is a man aged 45-65 years in good health and CMV-seronegative.

This clone occurred once. One junction end does not reproduce the germline sequence, and a read error may be involved. The chain couples TRBV7-9 to TRBJ2-7; a possible D gene is TRBD1 (6 bases). This CDR3 has 14 amino acids. Germline CDR1 SEHNR, CDR2 FQNEAQ (reference sequence). Here the CDR3 reads CSSSLVGRGYEQYF. The CDR3 DNA sequence: TGTTCCAGCAGCTTAGTTGGCAGGGGCTACGAGCAGTACTTC.

The chain recombines TRBV5-6 with TRBJ1-1, with D perhaps matching TRBD1 (5 bases). CDR3 length: 15 amino acids. The V end was cut by 0 bases, the J end by 1 base, with 10 bases between. The germline V gene has CDR1 SGHDT and CDR2 YYEEEE. The DNA for the CDR3 is TGTGCCAGCAGCTTGGAAATGGGGGGGAACACTGAAGCTTTCTTT. It encodes CASSLEMGGNTEAFF.

The chain couples TRBV5-1 to TRBJ2-5; D is perhaps TRBD1 (6 bases). Germline V gives CDR1 SGHRS, CDR2 YFSETQ. Deletions cut 2 bases from V and 0 bases from J, with 8 bases between. This CDR3 is built from 14 residues. CDR3 region: CASSLRTDQETQYF. The CDR3 coding sequence is TGCGCCAGCAGCTTACGGACAGACCAAGAGACCCAGTACTTC.